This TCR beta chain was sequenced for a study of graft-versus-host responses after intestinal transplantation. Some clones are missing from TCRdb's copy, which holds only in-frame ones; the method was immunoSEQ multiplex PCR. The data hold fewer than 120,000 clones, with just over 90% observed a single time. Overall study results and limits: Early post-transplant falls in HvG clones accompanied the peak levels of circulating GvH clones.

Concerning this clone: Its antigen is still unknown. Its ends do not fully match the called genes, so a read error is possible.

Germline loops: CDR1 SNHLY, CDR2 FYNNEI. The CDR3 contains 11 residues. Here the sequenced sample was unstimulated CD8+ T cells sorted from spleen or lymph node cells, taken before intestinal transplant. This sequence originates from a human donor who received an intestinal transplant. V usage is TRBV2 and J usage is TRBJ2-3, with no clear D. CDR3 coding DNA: TGTGCCAGCAGCGAAGCCCGGGCGCAGTATTTT. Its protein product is CASSEARAQYF.